The 14 T cell receptor beta chains given below trace back to one sample, sequenced in a study of PD-L1 blockade in urothelial cancer. Clones were sequenced by immunoSEQ multiplex PCR, and TCRdb holds only the in-frame ones, with some missing. Among over 100,000 clones listed, less than 85% were seen once. Noted time point: pretreatment peripheral blood. The sample consisted of PBMCs, taken around atezolizumab (anti-PD-L1) treatment. These receptors all stem from a man in his fifties or sixties with urothelial cancer.

The chain combines TRBV28 with TRBJ2-5; 9 bases are shared with TRBD2. CDR1 and CDR2 (germline): MDHEN, SYDVKM. Trimming at V came to 7 bases and at J to 4 bases, leaving 7 bases not matched to a gene. The CDR3 consists of 14 residues. The DNA of the CDR3 is TGTGCCAGCAAGGCGGGAGGGCCACGAGAGACCCAGTACTTC. Translated: CASKAGGPRETQYF.

The chain is built from TRBV2 and TRBJ2-4; D is perhaps TRBD2 (5 bases). Germline CDR1 and CDR2: SNHLY and FYNNEI. Trimming took 6 bases from V and 6 from J, leaving 27 bases between them. The CDR3 sequence is 18 residues long. The CDR3 nucleotides are TGTGCCAGCAGACGTAAACCCCCCTTTGACGGACTGGGAAACATTCAGTACTTC. Translating it yields CASRRKPPFDGLGNIQYF.

The rearrangement links TRBV28 to TRBJ1-4, with 10 bases lining up with TRBD1. CDR3 size: 15 residues. The V gene's germline CDR1 is MDHEN and CDR2 SYDVKM. Trimming removed 6 bases from V and 7 bases from J; junction bases left unmatched: 8. DNA for the CDR3: TGTGCCAGCAGATTTTCCGGGACAGGGGCTGAAAAACTGTTTTTT. This codes for CASRFSGTGAEKLFF.

V usage is TRBV4-1 and J usage is TRBJ2-2; 16 bases align to TRBD2. Losses at the gene ends were 3 bases for V and 5 bases for J; bases not matched to a gene: 6. The germline V gene has CDR1 MGHRA and CDR2 YSYEKL. The length of the CDR3 is 18 residues. The CDR3: CASSHLGLAGGRTGELFF. The CDR3 nucleotides read TGCGCCAGCAGCCACCTGGGACTAGCGGGAGGGCGGACCGGGGAGCTGTTTTTT.

The chain uses TRBV21-1 and TRBJ1-1. TRBV21-1 is a documented pseudogene. This CDR3 spans 14 amino acids. CDR3 residues: CASSKVRRLIEAFF. CDR3 sequence (DNA): TGTGCCAGCAGCAAAGTACGGAGGCTAATTGAAGCTTTCTTT.

CDR3 in DNA: TGTGCCAGCAGTTTAAGGGGGGGGAACTATGGCTACACCTTC. This gives the protein CASSLRGGNYGYTF. The J gene is TRBJ1-2, the V gene TRBV28; D perhaps matches TRBD1 (6 bases). The CDR3 is made up of 14 amino acids. The germline V and J ends were trimmed by 2 bases and 2 bases, with 9 bases remaining between them. Per the germline V gene, CDR1 is MDHEN and CDR2 is SYDVKM.

This clone was counted a single time. This chain uses TRBV14 with TRBJ1-5; 10 nucleotides agree with TRBD1. CDR1 is SGHDN and CDR2 is FVKESK in the germline V gene. Trimming cost V 3 bases and J 7 bases; bases outside gene matches: 0. The CDR3 consists of 13 residues. CDR3 amino acids: CASSQTGGQPQHF. In nucleotides, the CDR3 is TGTGCCAGCAGCCAGACAGGGGGCCAGCCCCAGCATTTT.

The chain combines TRBV7-9 with TRBJ1-2, with 9 bases aligning to TRBD1. This CDR3 is 14 amino acids long. CDR1 and CDR2 from the germline V gene are SEHNR and FQNEAQ (reference sequence). V trimming: 5 bases; J trimming: 7 bases; junction bases outside the gene matches: 8. The CDR3 sequence is CASSPRDRVVGYTF. The CDR3, as DNA: TGTGCCAGCAGCCCGAGGGACAGGGTCGTTGGCTACACCTTC. Based on the CDR3 plus reference TRBV7-9 and TRBJ1-2, the full variable domain is DTGVSQNPRHKITKRGQNVTFRCDPISEHNRLYWYRQTLGQGPEFLTYFQNEAQLEKSRLLSDRFSAERPKGSFSTLEIQRTEQGDSAMYLCASSPRDRVVGYTFGSGTRLTVV.

CDR3 in DNA: TGTGCCAGCAGCTTACGAGGCGGGGCTTACACAGATACGCAGTATTTT. Residues: CASSLRGGAYTDTQYF. The chain is built from TRBV7-9 and TRBJ2-3; D possibly corresponds to TRBD2 (6 bases). The CDR3 runs 16 residues. V lost 2 bases and J 2 bases, leaving 14 bases between the germline ends. Germline CDR1 is SEHNR and CDR2 is FQNEAQ (reference sequence).

The chain couples TRBV9 to TRBJ2-2; TRBD2 aligns across 7 bases. CDR3 length equals 15 residues. Germline V gene lookup returns CDR1 SGDLS and CDR2 YYNGEE. V lost 4 bases, J lost 5 bases, and 8 bases stayed unmatched. CDR3 region: CASSRTRLETGELFF. The CDR3 DNA is TGTGCCAGCAGCAGGACTAGGTTGGAAACCGGGGAGCTGTTTTTT.

The chain has TRBV10-2 and TRBJ1-1; tentative D call: TRBD1 (5 bases). This CDR3 has 17 amino acids. Germline V lookup: CDR1 WSHSY, CDR2 SAAADI. Trimming took off 8 bases at V and 0 bases at J, with 22 bases between the two ends. The CDR3 sequence: CASQRGKTGVMNTEAFF. The CDR3 DNA reads TGCGCCAGCCAAAGGGGAAAAACAGGCGTTATGAACACTGAAGCTTTCTTT.

The chain couples TRBV15 to TRBJ2-1; 9 nucleotides match TRBD1. CDR1 is LNHNV, CDR2 YYDKDF, per germline (reference sequence). This CDR3 has 15 amino acids. Trimming took 3 bases from V and 8 from J; bases not matched to a gene: 8. As DNA, the CDR3 is TGTGCCACCAGCAGCCCGGGACAGGGTTTCGATGAGCAGTTCTTC. Its translation: CATSSPGQGFDEQFF.

The rearrangement links TRBV5-1 to TRBJ1-4, with 9 bases fitting TRBD1. This CDR3 has 15 residues. V lost 0 bases to trimming and J lost 8 bases; unmatched junction nucleotides: 5. Germline CDR1 is SGHRS and CDR2 is YFSETQ. CDR3 nucleotide sequence: TGCGCCAGCAGCTTGGTCGGGGACAGGGTAGAAAAACTGTTTTTT. Protein product: CASSLVGDRVEKLFF.

The rearrangement links TRBV5-8 to TRBJ1-2; no clear D gene. Germline V gene data show CDR1 as SGHTS and CDR2 as YDEGEE. CDR3 length: 13 residues. Trimming left V 4 bases short and J 7 bases short, with 14 bases between. The CDR3 protein is CASSPRPQVGYTF. The CDR3 DNA reads as TGTGCCAGCAGCCCCAGGCCCCAGGTTGGCTACACCTTC.